The 21 T cell receptor beta chains below were found in one sample sequenced in a study of control samples from healthy donors and cancer patients. Sequencing was performed with immunoSEQ multiplex PCR; in TCRdb, only in-frame clones are kept and a portion is missing. The table lists roughly 160,000 clones, about 86% of them singletons. The sample was blood. These receptors originate from a woman aged 25 to 39 in good health.

The rearrangement links TRBV5-1 to TRBJ2-1; possibly TRBD2 for D (5 bases). From germline, CDR1 is SGHRS and CDR2 YFSETQ. The CDR3 length is 11 residues. V was pared by 4 bases and J by 13 bases, with 12 bases between. The CDR3 DNA reads as TGCGCCAGCAGCCCCGGAGGCTTCCAGTTCTTC. This translates into CASSPGGFQFF. Combining the CDR3 with reference TRBV5-1 and TRBJ2-1 gives the whole variable domain KAGVTQTPRYLIKTRGQQVTLSCSPISGHRSVSWYQQTPGQGLQFLFEYFSETQRNKGNFPGRFSGRQFSNSRSEMNVSTLELGDSALYLCASSPGGFQFFGPGTRLTVL.

A remark on this clone: The same CDR3 arises from other DNA sequences in this sample as well. The CDR3: CASSPGTSGSNEQFF. The DNA for the CDR3 is TGTGCCAGCAGTCCAGGGACTAGCGGGAGCAATGAGCAGTTCTTC. The chain is built from TRBV27 and TRBJ2-1, with TRBD2 matching over 14 bases. V was pared by 5 bases and J by 6 bases, with 3 bases of the junction left unmatched. The CDR3 is 15 residues long. Per germline, CDR1 MNHEY and CDR2 SMNVEV (reference sequence).

The J gene is TRBJ1-3, the V gene TRBV11-2; D call uncertain. Trimming left V 1 base short and J 0 bases short, with 7 bases between. The CDR3 extends over 15 amino acids. The germline V gene encodes CDR1 SGHAT and CDR2 FQNNGV. CDR3 residues: CASSLAENSGNTIYF. As DNA, the CDR3 is TGTGCCAGCAGCTTAGCTGAGAACTCTGGAAACACCATATATTTT.

The chain uses TRBV5-1 and TRBJ1-3; no firm D call. The CDR3 loop spans 15 amino acids. V dropped 4 bases and J dropped 4 bases, with 15 bases sitting between them. The germline V gene encodes CDR1 SGHRS and CDR2 YFSETQ. CDR3 sequence reads: CASSPGSRAGNTIYF. DNA for the CDR3: TGCGCCAGCAGCCCGGGTTCGCGGGCCGGAAACACCATATATTTT. Full variable domain (rest looked up from reference TRBV5-1 and TRBJ1-3): KAGVTQTPRYLIKTRGQQVTLSCSPISGHRSVSWYQQTPGQGLQFLFEYFSETQRNKGNFPGRFSGRQFSNSRSEMNVSTLELGDSALYLCASSPGSRAGNTIYFGEGSWLTVV.

The rearrangement uses TRBV7-2 and TRBJ2-1; D unclear. Germline CDR1 SGHTA, CDR2 FQGNSA. V gave up 5 bases and J gave up 0 bases, with 8 bases separating them. The CDR3 contains 14 residues. The CDR3 sequence: CASSSTYSYNEQFF. Here the CDR3 DNA reads TGTGCCAGCAGCAGTACCTACTCCTACAATGAGCAGTTCTTC.

The rearrangement uses TRBV4-1 and TRBJ1-5; TRBD1 agrees at 7 bases. Germline V CDR1 and CDR2: MGHRA, YSYEKL. Trimming took 0 bases from V and 4 from J; bases not matched to a gene: 6. The CDR3 sequence is 16 residues long. Here the CDR3 reads CASSQDQQGLNQPQHF. The CDR3 DNA reads as TGCGCCAGCAGCCAAGATCAACAGGGGTTAAATCAGCCCCAGCATTTT.

This clone was picked up one time. The rearrangement joins TRBV28 to TRBJ1-1, with a weak D call TRBD1 (6 bases). V was trimmed by 2 bases and J by 0 bases, leaving 10 bases between them. The CDR3 is 15 residues long. Looked up from germline, CDR1 is MDHEN and CDR2 is SYDVKM. CDR3 bases: TGTGCCAGCAGTTTAATCTCAGGGGTGAACACTGAAGCTTTCTTT. Its translation is CASSLISGVNTEAFF.

This rearrangement joins TRBV27 to TRBJ2-1; a weak D match, TRBD2 (5 bases). Between the trimmed V and J ends, which lost 5 bases and 3 bases, there was a span of 17 bases. Germline V gene data show CDR1 as MNHEY and CDR2 as SMNVEV (reference sequence). The CDR3 has 16 residues. DNA for the CDR3: TGTGCCAGCAGTCCGTATGCCGGGGAAAGCTACAATGAGCAGTTCTTC. This translates into CASSPYAGESYNEQFF.

The chain has TRBV5-4 and TRBJ2-7, with 13 bases fitting TRBD2. The germline gives CDR1 SGHNT, CDR2 YYREEE (reference sequence). The CDR3 length is 14 residues. With V trimmed by 3 bases and J by 4 bases, 1 base remained unmatched. For the CDR3, the DNA is TGTGCCAGCAGCTGGGGACTAGCGGGATACGAGCAGTACTTC. This sequence encodes CASSWGLAGYEQYF.

V usage is TRBV19 and J usage is TRBJ2-7; either TRBD1 or TRBD2 may supply D (5 bases each). In germline, CDR1 is LNHDA, CDR2 SQIVND (reference sequence). V was clipped by 9 bases and J by 2 bases, with 11 bases between them. The CDR3 spans 12 residues. CDR3 loop: CASSRGPYEQYF. DNA for the CDR3: TGTGCCAGCTCTCGGGGCCCCTACGAGCAGTACTTC.

This chain connects TRBV11-2 to TRBJ2-5; 7 bases fit TRBD1. The CDR3 runs to 14 residues. Trimming at V came to 1 base and at J to 7 bases, leaving 6 bases not matched to a gene. Per germline, CDR1 SGHAT and CDR2 FQNNGV. CDR3 sequence reads: CASSLAGRTGTQYF. The CDR3 DNA reads as TGTGCCAGCAGCTTAGCAGGACGGACAGGGACCCAGTACTTC.

The gene calls are TRBV5-1 and TRBJ2-4, with a tentative D call TRBD2 (5 bases). The germline V gene has CDR1 SGHRS and CDR2 YFSETQ. V was shortened by 7 bases and J by 0 bases, with 17 bases between the two germline ends. The CDR3 contains 16 residues. The DNA for the CDR3 is TGCGCCAGCTCAAGGACTGGGCTAGTAGCCAAAAACATTCAGTACTTC. This sequence encodes CASSRTGLVAKNIQYF.

This clone was detected a few times. This chain connects TRBV19 to TRBJ1-3, with no clear D. CDR3 length: 14 amino acids. V was trimmed by 10 bases and J by 0 bases, leaving 13 bases between them. CDR1 and CDR2 from the germline V gene are LNHDA and SQIVND (reference sequence). CDR3 nucleotide sequence: TGTGCCACCAGAGCGGGGAGCTCTGGAAACACCATATATTTT. Residues: CATRAGSSGNTIYF.

The chain employs TRBV11-2 and TRBJ1-3; D gene unclear. Germline lookup yields CDR1 SGHAT and CDR2 FQNNGV. The CDR3 is 11 residues long. The CDR3 nucleotides are TGTGCGAGAGCGAGCGGAAACACCATATATTTT. Residues: CARASGNTIYF.

The chain has TRBV28 and TRBJ2-7; TRBD1 matches 9 bases. V lost 5 bases, J lost 7 bases, and 18 bases stayed unmatched. Germline values: CDR1 MDHEN, CDR2 SYDVKM. The CDR3 is 17 amino acids. DNA of the CDR3: TGTGCCAGCAGTCTGACCCCAAGGACAGGGGAGGGGGGTGAGCAGTACTTC. Translation gives CASSLTPRTGEGGEQYF.

The chain carries TRBV25-1 and TRBJ2-7; 8 nucleotides line up with TRBD2. The V gene end was trimmed by 5 bases and the J gene end by 8 bases; junction bases not matched to a gene: 17. The CDR3 is 16 residues long. The germline V gene has CDR1 MGHDK and CDR2 SYGVNS. CDR3 sequence: CASSPMPGLELPKQYF. Here the CDR3 DNA reads TGTGCCAGCAGTCCAATGCCGGGACTAGAATTGCCCAAGCAGTACTTC.

V usage is TRBV6-5 and J usage is TRBJ2-7; TRBD1 agrees at 8 bases. The CDR3 runs to 15 residues. Germline CDR1 MNHEY, CDR2 SVGAGI. With 0 bases clipped from V and 4 bases from J, the junction kept 5 bases outside the gene matches. The CDR3 reads CASSYSGQAVYEQYF. The CDR3, as DNA: TGTGCCAGCAGTTACTCGGGACAGGCCGTATACGAGCAGTACTTC.

This chain joins TRBV9 and TRBJ1-1, with D unresolved. Per germline, CDR1 SGDLS and CDR2 YYNGEE. V lost 1 base and J 7 bases, leaving 17 bases between the germline ends. This CDR3 is built from 15 residues. The CDR3 spells CASSVSWSQTGEAFF. DNA of the CDR3: TGTGCCAGCAGCGTAAGTTGGAGCCAAACTGGTGAAGCTTTCTTT.

V gene TRBV5-1 combines with J gene TRBJ2-7; 9 bases fit TRBD1. The CDR3 covers 14 residues. The germline CDR1 and CDR2 sequences are SGHRS and YFSETQ. V was pared by 5 bases and J by 5 bases, with 8 bases of the junction left unmatched. CDR3 DNA sequence: TGCGCCAGCAGGGAGACAGGGGGTCACCACGAGCAGTACTTC. Translated: CASRETGGHHEQYF.

The J gene is TRBJ1-4, the V gene TRBV19; 8 positions agree with TRBD1. The CDR3 length is 14 residues. Germline loops: CDR1 LNHDA, CDR2 SQIVND (reference sequence). The ends lost 7 bases at V and 4 bases at J; junction bases unmatched: 5. CDR3 bases: TGTGCCAGTAATCAGGGGGCGATTAATGAAAAACTGTTTTTT. As protein: CASNQGAINEKLFF. Supplemented by reference TRBV19 and TRBJ1-4, the full variable domain reads DGGITQSPKYLFRKEGQNVTLSCEQNLNHDAMYWYRQDPGQGLRLIYYSQIVNDFQKGDIAEGYSVSREKKESFPLTVTSAQKNPTAFYLCASNQGAINEKLFFGSGTQLSVL.

Only one count was recorded for this clone. CDR3 coding DNA: TGTGCCAGCAGCGTAGAATGGGGGAGCGGGCCCTACAATGAGCAGTTCTTC. This gives the protein CASSVEWGSGPYNEQFF. This chain links TRBV9 with TRBJ2-1, with TRBD2 as a possible D gene (6 bases). The V end lost 0 bases, the J end lost 2 bases, and 15 bases lay between the germline ends. From germline, CDR1 is SGDLS and CDR2 YYNGEE. The CDR3 extends over 17 amino acids. Supplemented by reference TRBV9 and TRBJ2-1, the full variable domain reads DSGVTQTPKHLITATGQRVTLRCSPRSGDLSVYWYQQSLDQGLQFLIQYYNGEERAKGNILERFSAQQFPDLHSELNLSSLELGDSALYFCASSVEWGSGPYNEQFFGPGTRLTVL.